This T cell receptor (beta chain) was found in a study of blood T cell repertoires in COVID-19. Study context: The United States, Italy and Spain were the sources of the acute and convalescent COVID-19 samples.

The V gene end was trimmed by 6 bases and the J gene end by 2 bases; junction bases not matched to a gene: 9. Germline CDR1 reads SGHNT; CDR2 reads YYREEE (reference sequence). The CDR3 contains 16 residues. Patients of the Seattle cohort, enrolled during active infection, were followed longitudinally. TCRdb keeps only in-frame clones here, not all; method: immunoSEQ multiplex PCR. This table holds about 170,000 clones, just over 90% found once. The TCR originated in a man aged 18 to 29 with COVID-19, enrolled during active disease. Sequencing used peripheral blood. The V call is TRBV5-4, the J call TRBJ2-1; TRBD2 matches 9 bases. CDR3 region: CASTSGGRGTYNEQFF. The CDR3 nucleotides are TGTGCCAGCACCTCTGGCGGGAGGGGAACCTACAATGAGCAGTTCTTC.